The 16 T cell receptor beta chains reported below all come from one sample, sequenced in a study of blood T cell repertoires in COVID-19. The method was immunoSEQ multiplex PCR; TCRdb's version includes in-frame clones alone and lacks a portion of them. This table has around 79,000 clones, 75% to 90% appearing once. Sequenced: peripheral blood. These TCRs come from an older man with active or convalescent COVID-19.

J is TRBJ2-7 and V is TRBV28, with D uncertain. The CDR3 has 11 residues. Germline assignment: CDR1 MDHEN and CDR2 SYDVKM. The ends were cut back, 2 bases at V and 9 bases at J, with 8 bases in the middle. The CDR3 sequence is CASSLRYRQYF. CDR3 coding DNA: TGTGCCAGCAGTTTAAGGTACAGGCAGTACTTC.

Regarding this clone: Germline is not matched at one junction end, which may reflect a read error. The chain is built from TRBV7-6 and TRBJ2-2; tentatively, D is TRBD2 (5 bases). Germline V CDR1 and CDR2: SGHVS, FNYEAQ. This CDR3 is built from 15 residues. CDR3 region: CASSLGGQNTGELFF. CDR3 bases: TGTGCTAGCAGCTTAGGAGGTCAGAACACCGGGGAGCTGTTTTTT.

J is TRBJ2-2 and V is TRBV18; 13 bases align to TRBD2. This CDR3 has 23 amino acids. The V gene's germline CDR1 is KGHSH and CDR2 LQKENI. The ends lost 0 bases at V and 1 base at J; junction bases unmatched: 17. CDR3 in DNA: TGTGCCAGCTCACCACCTCCAGGGACTAGCGGGACGAAGACGCTACTGAACACCGGGGAGCTGTTTTTT. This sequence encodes CASSPPPGTSGTKTLLNTGELFF.

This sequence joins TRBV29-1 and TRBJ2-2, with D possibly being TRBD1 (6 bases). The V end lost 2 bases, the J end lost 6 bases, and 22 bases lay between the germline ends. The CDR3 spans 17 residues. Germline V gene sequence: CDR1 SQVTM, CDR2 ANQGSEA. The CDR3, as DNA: TGCAGCGTTGAATGGGGTAGGGGGACCATTTACGCCGGGGAGCTGTTTTTT. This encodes CSVEWGRGTIYAGELFF.

DNA of the CDR3: TGTGCCAGCAGCACCCGAGGACTAGCGGGAGGCTTACCCTCCTACAATGAGCAGTTCTTC. Its translation is CASSTRGLAGGLPSYNEQFF. This chain links TRBV7-6 with TRBJ2-1; 14 nucleotides match TRBD2. The germline V gene encodes CDR1 SGHVS and CDR2 FNYEAQ. The CDR3 loop spans 20 amino acids. With V trimmed by 5 bases and J by 0 bases, 12 bases remained unmatched.

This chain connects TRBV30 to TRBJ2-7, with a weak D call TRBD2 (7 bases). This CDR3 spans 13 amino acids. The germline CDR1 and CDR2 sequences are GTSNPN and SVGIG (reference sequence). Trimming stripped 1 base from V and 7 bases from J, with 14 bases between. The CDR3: CAWSGGGPREQYF. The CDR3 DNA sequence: TGTGCCTGGAGTGGGGGGGGCCCTCGGGAGCAGTACTTC.

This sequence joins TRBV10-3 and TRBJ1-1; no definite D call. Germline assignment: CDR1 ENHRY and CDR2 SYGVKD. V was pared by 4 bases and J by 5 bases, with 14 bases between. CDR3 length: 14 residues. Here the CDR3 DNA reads TGTGCCATCAGTGTCGACACGGTTCGGACTGAAGCTTTCTTT. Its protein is CAISVDTVRTEAFF.

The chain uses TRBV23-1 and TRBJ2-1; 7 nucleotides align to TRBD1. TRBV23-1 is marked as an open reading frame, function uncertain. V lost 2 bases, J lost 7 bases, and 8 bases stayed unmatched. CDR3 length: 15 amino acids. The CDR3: CASSQETGEGNEQFF. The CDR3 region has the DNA TGCGCCAGCAGTCAAGAAACAGGGGAAGGGAATGAGCAGTTCTTC.

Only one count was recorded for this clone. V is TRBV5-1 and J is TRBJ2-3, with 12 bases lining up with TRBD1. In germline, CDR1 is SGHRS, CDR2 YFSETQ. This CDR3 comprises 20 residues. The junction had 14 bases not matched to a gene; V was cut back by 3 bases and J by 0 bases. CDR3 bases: TGCGCCAGCAGCTCGGGACAGGGGGCTACTAGCGGGTCTAGCACAGATACGCAGTATTTT. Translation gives CASSSGQGATSGSSTDTQYF.

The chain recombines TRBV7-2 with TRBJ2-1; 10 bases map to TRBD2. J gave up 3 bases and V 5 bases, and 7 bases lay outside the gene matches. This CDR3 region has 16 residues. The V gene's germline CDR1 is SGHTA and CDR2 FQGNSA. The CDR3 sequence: CASSRIAGGNYNEQFF. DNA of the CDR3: TGTGCCAGCAGCCGTATAGCGGGAGGAAACTACAATGAGCAGTTCTTC.

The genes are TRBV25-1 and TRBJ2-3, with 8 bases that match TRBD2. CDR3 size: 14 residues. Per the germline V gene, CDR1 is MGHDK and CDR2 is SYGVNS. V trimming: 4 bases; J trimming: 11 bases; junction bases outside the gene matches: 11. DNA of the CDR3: TGTGCCAGCAGTGCCTACCCTAGGGCGGGAGGGCAGTATTTT. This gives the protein CASSAYPRAGGQYF.

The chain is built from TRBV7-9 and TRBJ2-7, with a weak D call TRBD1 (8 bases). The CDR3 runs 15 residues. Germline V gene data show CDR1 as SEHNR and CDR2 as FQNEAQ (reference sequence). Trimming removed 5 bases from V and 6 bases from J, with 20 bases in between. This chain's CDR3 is CASSPQGAGAREQYF. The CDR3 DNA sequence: TGTGCCAGCAGCCCTCAGGGGGCGGGAGCTCGCGAGCAGTACTTC.

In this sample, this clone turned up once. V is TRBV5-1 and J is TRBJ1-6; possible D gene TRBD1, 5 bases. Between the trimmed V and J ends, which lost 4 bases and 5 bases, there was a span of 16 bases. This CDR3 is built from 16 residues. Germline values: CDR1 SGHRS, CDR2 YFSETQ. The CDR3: CASSPTVAGNNSPLHF. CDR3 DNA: TGCGCCAGCAGCCCCACGGTGGCAGGGAATAATTCACCCCTCCACTTT.

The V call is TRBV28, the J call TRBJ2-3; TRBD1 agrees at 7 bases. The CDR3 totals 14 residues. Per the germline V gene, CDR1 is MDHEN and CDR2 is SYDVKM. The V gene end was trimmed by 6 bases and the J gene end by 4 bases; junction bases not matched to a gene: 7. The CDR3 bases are TGTGCCAGCAGCCCAGGGGGAATGGCAGATACGCAGTATTTT. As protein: CASSPGGMADTQYF.

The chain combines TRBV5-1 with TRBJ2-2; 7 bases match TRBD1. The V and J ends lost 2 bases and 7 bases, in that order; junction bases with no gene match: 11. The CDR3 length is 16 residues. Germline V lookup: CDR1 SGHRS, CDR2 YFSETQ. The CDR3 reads CASSFTGENGGGELFF. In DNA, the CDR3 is TGCGCCAGCAGCTTCACAGGGGAAAACGGTGGCGGGGAGCTGTTTTTT.

The CDR3 bases are TGTGCCTCCAGGCGGGACAGGGAAGGGGATGAGCAGTTCTTC. Protein: CASRRDREGDEQFF. This chain joins TRBV2 and TRBJ2-1, with 9 bases matching TRBD1. The CDR3 contains 14 residues. In germline, CDR1 is SNHLY, CDR2 FYNNEI. The V gene end was trimmed by 11 bases and the J gene end by 8 bases; junction bases not matched to a gene: 13.